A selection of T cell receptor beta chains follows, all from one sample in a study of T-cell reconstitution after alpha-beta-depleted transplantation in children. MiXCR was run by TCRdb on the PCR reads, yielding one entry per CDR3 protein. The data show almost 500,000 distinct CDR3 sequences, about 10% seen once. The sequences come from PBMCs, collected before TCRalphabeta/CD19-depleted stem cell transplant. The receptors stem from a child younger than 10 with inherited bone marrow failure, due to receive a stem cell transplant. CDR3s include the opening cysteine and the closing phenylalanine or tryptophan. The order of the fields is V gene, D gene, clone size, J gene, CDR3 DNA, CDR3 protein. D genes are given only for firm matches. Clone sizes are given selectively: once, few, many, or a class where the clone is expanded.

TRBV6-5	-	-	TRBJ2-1	TGTGCCAGCAGTTACTCGATCGGGGAAGTAGCCAATGAGCAGTTCTTC	CASSYSIGEVANEQFF
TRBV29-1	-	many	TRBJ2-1	TGCAGCGTCCGACAGCGGAGCTCCTACAATGAGCAGTTCTTC	CSVRQRSSYNEQFF
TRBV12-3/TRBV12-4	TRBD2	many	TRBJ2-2	TGTGCCAGTGCCCGAGGAGTAGCGGGAGTAAGCGGCACCGGGGAGCTGTTTTTT	CASARGVAGVSGTGELFF
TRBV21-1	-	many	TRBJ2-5	TGTGCCAGCAGCAACAGACAGGGTACCGAGACCCAGTACTTC	CASSNRQGTETQYF
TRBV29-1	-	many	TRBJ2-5	TGCAGCGTTGAGGGCAGGGCCCGAGTGACCCAGTACTTC	CSVEGRARVTQYF
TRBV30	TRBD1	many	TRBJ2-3	TGTGCCTGGAGCGTCGGACAGGGACCAGATACGCAGTATTTT	CAWSVGQGPDTQYF
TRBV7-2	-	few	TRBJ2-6	TGTGCCAGCAGCCCGGACAGATTAATCTCTGGGGCCAACGTCCTGACTTTC	CASSPDRLISGANVLTF
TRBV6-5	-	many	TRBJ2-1	TGTGCCAGCAGTTACTCGAGTTCGGGGTGGAATGAGCAGTTCTTC	CASSYSSSGWNEQFF
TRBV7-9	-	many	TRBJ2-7	TGTGCCAGCAGCCACGGACCACACTACGAGCAGTACTTC	CASSHGPHYEQYF
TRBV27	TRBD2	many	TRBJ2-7	TGTGCCAGCAGCTCCATCGGGACTAGCGTCTACGAGCAGTACTTC	CASSSIGTSVYEQYF
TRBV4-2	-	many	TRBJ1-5	TGTGCCAGCAGCCAAGGGGAGGGGGGCAATCAGCCCCAGCATTTT	CASSQGEGGNQPQHF
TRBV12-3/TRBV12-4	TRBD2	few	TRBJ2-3	TGTGCCAGCAGCGCGGGGGGGGGAGATACGCAGTATTTT	CASSAGGGDTQYF
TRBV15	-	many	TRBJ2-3	TGTGCCACCAGCAGAGACCTGGGGACATGGCCCCAAACGCAGTATTTT	CATSRDLGTWPQTQYF
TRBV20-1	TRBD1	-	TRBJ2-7	TGCAGTGCTAGGTCCTCGGGACAGCGATCCTACGAGCATTACTTC	CSARSSGQRSYEHYF
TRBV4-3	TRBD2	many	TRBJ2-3	TGCGCCAGCAGCCAGAGCGGGGCCATCACAGATACGCAGTATTTT	CASSQSGAITDTQYF
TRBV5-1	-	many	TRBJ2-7	TGCGCCAGCAGCTTAAGGCAGGGTATGTACGAGCAGTACTTC	CASSLRQGMYEQYF